These T cell receptor beta chains were read from a single sample in a study of T cell responses to AZD1222 COVID-19 vaccine. Libraries were prepared by immunoSEQ multiplex PCR; TCRdb keeps only in-frame clonotypes and omits some of them. The sample table includes about 140,000 clones. Material: peripheral blood. These receptors were collected from an adult in good health. The CDR3 runs from the conserved cysteine through the conserved F or W. D genes are given only for firm matches.

j_call v_call d_call cdr3_aa cdr3_nt
TRBJ1-1 TRBV6-1 TRBD1 CASSEGQGPGSTEAFF TGTGCCAGCAGTGAGGGACAGGGTCCTGGGAGCACTGAAGCTTTCTTT
TRBJ1-6 TRBV3-1/TRBV3-2 - CASSQVPGPESSPLHF TGTGCCAGCAGCCAAGTCCCGGGTCCGGAGAGTTCACCCCTCCACTTT
TRBJ2-7 TRBV2 TRBD2 CASRESGGYYEQYF TGTGCCAGCAGGGAAAGCGGGGGCTACTACGAGCAGTACTTC
TRBJ1-1 TRBV7-2 TRBD1 CASSRRQGGFTNTEAFF TGTGCCAGCAGCAGAAGACAGGGCGGGTTCACGAACACTGAAGCTTTCTTT
TRBJ2-6 TRBV28 TRBD2 CASSLAGEGANVLTF TGTGCCAGCAGTTTAGCGGGGGAAGGGGCCAACGTCCTGACTTTC
TRBJ1-5 TRBV7-8 - CASSLVSNQPQHF TGTGCCAGCAGCTTAGTCAGCAATCAGCCCCAGCATTTT
TRBJ2-2 TRBV12-3/TRBV12-4 - CASSGGTGELFF TGTGCCAGCAGCGGGGGCACCGGGGAGCTGTTTTTT
TRBJ2-7 TRBV7-2 - CASSLWAGQGEQYF TGTGCCAGCAGCTTATGGGCAGGGCAAGGAGAGCAGTACTTC
TRBJ2-5 TRBV11-1 - CASSPGLAQYF TGTGCCAGCAGCCCTGGTTTGGCCCAGTACTTC
TRBJ1-3 TRBV12-3/TRBV12-4 - CASRISGNTIYF TGTGCCAGCAGAATTTCTGGAAACACCATATATTTT
TRBJ1-2 TRBV18 - CASSPGEYYGYTF TGTGCCAGCTCACCGGGAGAATACTATGGCTACACCTTC
TRBJ2-7 TRBV11-3 TRBD1 CASSLSQGARYEQYF TGTGCCAGCAGCTTATCCCAGGGGGCGAGGTACGAGCAGTACTTC
TRBJ2-5 TRBV7-2 - CASSLASQETQYF TGTGCCAGCAGCTTAGCCTCCCAAGAGACCCAGTACTTC
TRBJ1-5 TRBV7-2 - CASSLEGLGQPQHF TGTGCCAGCAGCTTAGAAGGGTTGGGTCAGCCCCAGCATTTT
TRBJ1-3 TRBV7-6 - CASTLGGGGTGNTIYF TGTGCCAGCACCCTAGGCGGGGGTGGTACAGGAAACACCATATATTTT
TRBJ2-7 TRBV6-5 - CASIEEWAAYEQYF TGTGCCAGCATCGAGGAGTGGGCGGCCTACGAGCAGTACTTC
TRBJ2-5 TRBV5-1 TRBD1 CASSLGQAETQYF TGCGCCAGCAGCCTTGGACAGGCGGAGACCCAGTACTTC
TRBJ1-2 TRBV6-5 - CASSYSTTALYGYTF TGTGCCAGCAGTTACTCGACGACAGCCCTCTATGGCTACACCTTC
TRBJ1-1 TRBV7-3 TRBD1 CASSPGTARDTEAFF TGTGCCAGCAGCCCGGGGACAGCTAGGGACACTGAAGCTTTCTTT
TRBJ1-3 TRBV9 - CASSRTAGNTIYF TGTGCCAGCAGCCGTACCGCTGGAAACACCATATATTTT
TRBJ1-5 TRBV4-3 - CASSQGLYQPQHF TGCGCCAGCAGCCAAGGTCTCTATCAGCCCCAGCATTTT
TRBJ1-5 TRBV5-6 - CASSFKGRYNQPQHF TGTGCCAGCAGCTTCAAAGGACGGTACAATCAGCCCCAGCATTTT
TRBJ1-3 TRBV15 - CATSRGPSGGNTIYF TGTGCCACCAGCAGAGGCCCTTCAGGGGGAAACACCATATATTTT
TRBJ1-1 TRBV4-2 - CASSQGVRNRNTEAFF TGTGCCAGCAGCCAAGGTGTGCGTAACAGGAACACTGAAGCTTTCTTT
TRBJ1-2 TRBV6-2/TRBV6-3 TRBD1 CASSYSGTGARYGYTF TGTGCCAGCAGTTACTCGGGTACAGGGGCCCGCTATGGCTACACCTTC
TRBJ2-5 TRBV11-3 - CASSLGLGSWRAQETQYF TGTGCCAGCAGCTTAGGTCTTGGAAGCTGGAGGGCCCAAGAGACCCAGTACTTC
TRBJ1-2 TRBV4-2 - CASSQEEVGATYGYTF TGTGCCAGCAGCCAAGAAGAAGTTGGAGCGACCTATGGCTACACCTTC
TRBJ2-6 TRBV4-2 - CASSQVRGISGANVLTF TGTGCCAGCAGCCAAGTCCGCGGCATCTCTGGGGCCAACGTCCTGACTTTC
TRBJ2-4 TRBV6-5 - CASWEEGWQYF TGTGCCAGCTGGGAGGAGGGTTGGCAGTACTTC
TRBJ2-5 TRBV2 - CASRWDGEETQYF TGTGCCAGCCGTTGGGACGGAGAAGAGACCCAGTACTTC